Below are 27 T cell receptor beta chains sequenced from a single sample in a study of blood T cell repertoires in COVID-19. Measured with immunoSEQ multiplex PCR; TCRdb has only the in-frame clones, and not every one. The sample holds 100,000 to 150,000 clones, 82% seen once. The sequenced sample was peripheral blood. Receptors originate from a woman aged 70-85 years with acute or convalescent COVID-19.

The chain is built from TRBV6-5 and TRBJ1-2, with D hard to call. V was trimmed by 5 bases and J by 8 bases, leaving 12 bases between them. The CDR3 is 12 amino acids. Germline-derived CDR1 and CDR2 are MNHEY and SVGAGI. This CDR3 is CASSKPGYGYTF. In DNA, the CDR3 is TGTGCCAGCAGTAAACCGGGTTACGGCTACACCTTC.

The gene calls are TRBV7-3 and TRBJ1-1, with D unclear. Germline CDR1 is SGHTA and CDR2 is FQGTGA. V gave up 5 bases and J gave up 1 base, with 17 bases separating them. The CDR3 contains 16 residues. CDR3 loop: CASSPYAVARNTEAFF. The DNA for the CDR3 is TGTGCCAGCAGCCCCTACGCCGTAGCAAGGAACACTGAAGCTTTCTTT.

The chain joins TRBV5-1 to TRBJ2-1; 7 positions agree with TRBD2. The V gene end was trimmed by 0 bases and the J gene end by 7 bases; junction bases not matched to a gene: 10. Germline V CDR1 and CDR2: SGHRS, YFSETQ. CDR3 size: 16 residues. The CDR3 is CASSLAYTSDRNEQFF. For the CDR3, the DNA is TGCGCCAGCAGCTTGGCCTACACTAGCGATAGAAATGAGCAGTTCTTC.

Comments on this clone: At the DNA level, this CDR3 is encoded by other sequences in the same sample as well. The chain uses TRBV5-1 and TRBJ1-1; 7 bases line up with TRBD1. The trim removed 1 base at V and 1 base at J, leaving 1 base unmatched. This CDR3 is 14 amino acids long. Germline V gene data show CDR1 as SGHRS and CDR2 as YFSETQ. CDR3 DNA: TGCGCCAGCAGCTTGACAGGGGCGAACACTGAAGCTTTCTTT. Amino acid sequence: CASSLTGANTEAFF.

This clone was seen just once. This rearrangement joins TRBV6-2 or TRBV6-3 to TRBJ1-5; a weak D match, TRBD1 (6 bases). The CDR3 runs 15 residues. The V gene's germline CDR1 is MNHEY and CDR2 SVGEGT. V was pared by 6 bases and J by 6 bases, with 18 bases between. DNA of the CDR3: TGTGCCAGCAGCTGGACACAGGGTCGGTCTCAGCCCCAGCATTTT. Its protein is CASSWTQGRSQPQHF.

CDR3 DNA sequence: TGTGCCAGCAGCTTAGATCACCGGGGCTATGGCTACACCTTC. Protein product: CASSLDHRGYGYTF. The chain is built from TRBV7-8 and TRBJ1-2; D gene ambiguous. Germline V lookup: CDR1 SGHVS, CDR2 FQNEAQ. This CDR3 spans 14 amino acids. Trimming took off 1 base at V and 4 bases at J, with 10 bases between the two ends.

The genes are TRBV4-3 and TRBJ1-1; D is unresolved. With 3 bases removed from V and 0 bases from J, the gap between germline ends came to 8 bases. This CDR3 region has 14 residues. Germline CDR1 LGHNA, CDR2 YSLEER. The CDR3 loop reads CASSQESLNTEAFF. The DNA for the CDR3 is TGCGCCAGCAGCCAGGAGTCGTTGAACACTGAAGCTTTCTTT.

The chain joins TRBV5-1 to TRBJ1-2; 11 positions match TRBD1. CDR3 length equals 16 residues. CDR1 SGHRS and CDR2 YFSETQ come from the germline V gene. Germline trimming cut 4 bases from V and 8 bases from J; bases unmatched to any gene: 13. The CDR3 nucleotides read TGCGCCAGCAGCACGGTGGGACAGGGGGTCGATGGAGGCTACACCTTC. It is translated as CASSTVGQGVDGGYTF. The full variable domain, completed using reference TRBV5-1 and TRBJ1-2, is KAGVTQTPRYLIKTRGQQVTLSCSPISGHRSVSWYQQTPGQGLQFLFEYFSETQRNKGNFPGRFSGRQFSNSRSEMNVSTLELGDSALYLCASSTVGQGVDGGYTFGSGTRLTVV.

This clone appeared a few times. The sample contains more than one DNA sequence encoding this CDR3. The chain is built from TRBV27 and TRBJ1-5; D is possibly TRBD1 (5 bases). Per germline, CDR1 MNHEY and CDR2 SMNVEV (reference sequence). The CDR3 consists of 13 residues. V was cut by 5 bases and J by 9 bases, with 14 bases left in between. CDR3 amino acids: CASSPTGGRPQHF. The CDR3 bases are TGTGCCAGCAGTCCCACTGGGGGGAGGCCCCAGCATTTT.

The V and J genes are TRBV4-3 and TRBJ2-1; 8 positions agree with TRBD2. Trimming removed 0 bases from V and 9 bases from J; junction bases left unmatched: 7. The CDR3 loop spans 15 amino acids. In germline, CDR1 is LGHNA, CDR2 YSLEER. CDR3 protein: CASSQDRLASGEQFF. In nucleotides, the CDR3 is TGCGCCAGCAGCCAAGATCGACTAGCGTCGGGTGAGCAGTTCTTC.

The chain couples TRBV20-1 to TRBJ2-1; TRBD2 agrees at 13 bases. With V trimmed by 3 bases and J by 8 bases, 10 bases remained unmatched. CDR1 DFQATT and CDR2 SNEGSKA come from the germline V gene (reference sequence). This CDR3 region has 16 residues. The DNA of the CDR3 is TGCAGTGCTAGTGATCCGGGACTAGCGGGGACTGATGAGCAGTTCTTC. This codes for CSASDPGLAGTDEQFF.

This clone showed up just a few times. The CDR3 DNA reads as TGTGCCATCAGCACTAGCGGGACCACAGATACGCAGTATTTT. Translation gives CAISTSGTTDTQYF. The rearrangement uses TRBV10-3 and TRBJ2-3, with 10 bases aligning to TRBD2. The CDR3 contains 14 residues. Trimming at V came to 6 bases and at J to 2 bases, leaving 2 bases not matched to a gene. Germline V CDR1 and CDR2: ENHRY, SYGVKD.

There are a few counts of this clone. This chain uses TRBV7-8 with TRBJ1-2; 7 positions agree with TRBD1. The CDR3 length is 15 residues. V shed 6 bases and J 3 bases; nucleotides not matched to a gene: 10. CDR1 and CDR2 from the germline V gene are SGHVS and FQNEAQ. The CDR3 DNA sequence: TGTGCCAGCAGACTAAGGGGGCATCTGGACTATGGCTACACCTTC. Its protein is CASRLRGHLDYGYTF.

The rearrangement links TRBV6-5 to TRBJ2-3, with D possibly matching TRBD2 (6 bases). This CDR3 has 15 amino acids. V was cut by 7 bases and J by 0 bases, with 14 bases left in between. Germline CDR1 and CDR2: MNHEY and SVGAGI. The CDR3 here is CASTLTSLSTDTQYF. The CDR3 bases are TGTGCCAGCACCCTGACTAGTCTCAGCACAGATACGCAGTATTTT.

The CDR3 loop is CASSSVGQGRQETQYF. CDR3 DNA sequence: TGTGCCAGCAGCTCCGTTGGACAGGGGAGGCAAGAGACCCAGTACTTC. The chain has TRBV7-8 and TRBJ2-5, with 9 bases matching TRBD1. With V trimmed by 4 bases and J by 2 bases, 8 bases remained unmatched. Germline values: CDR1 SGHVS, CDR2 FQNEAQ. The CDR3 has 16 residues.

The genes are TRBV11-3 and TRBJ1-2, with TRBD1 matching over 7 bases. Per the germline V gene, CDR1 is SGHNT and CDR2 is YENEEA. This CDR3 spans 13 amino acids. V shed 2 bases, J shed 6 bases, and the junction held 3 bases outside the gene matches. The CDR3 region has the DNA TGTGCCAGCAGCTTACTAGGGGGCGATGGCTACACCTTC. Its protein product is CASSLLGGDGYTF.

The V call is TRBV3-1 (or the pseudogene TRBV3-2), the J call TRBJ1-4, with 8 bases matching TRBD1. There are 17 residues in the CDR3. The germline gives CDR1 LGHDT, CDR2 YNNKEL (reference sequence). V shed 3 bases, J shed 5 bases, and the junction held 11 bases outside the gene matches. The DNA for the CDR3 is TGTGCCAGCAGCCATCCCGACCCGACAGGGGAGAATGAAAAACTGTTTTTT. As protein: CASSHPDPTGENEKLFF.

V usage is TRBV6-5 and J usage is TRBJ1-1; no clear D. With 2 bases removed from V and 2 bases from J, the gap between germline ends came to 12 bases. The CDR3 length is 15 residues. Germline-derived CDR1 and CDR2 are MNHEY and SVGAGI. CDR3 DNA sequence: TGTGCCAGCAGTTACCCGGGAGTGGCAAACACTGAAGCTTTCTTT. Protein: CASSYPGVANTEAFF.

This rearrangement joins TRBV27 to TRBJ1-6; D not certain. CDR3 size: 14 residues. V was shortened by 2 bases and J by 7 bases, with 9 bases between the two germline ends. In germline, CDR1 is MNHEY, CDR2 SMNVEV (reference sequence). CDR3 nucleotide sequence: TGTGCCAGCAGTTTAGGCCCCTTAAATTCACCCCTCCACTTT. This encodes CASSLGPLNSPLHF.

The chain recombines TRBV9 with TRBJ2-3; 8 bases match TRBD2. CDR1 SGDLS and CDR2 YYNGEE come from the germline V gene. The ends lost 3 bases at V and 4 bases at J; junction bases unmatched: 7. The CDR3 has 15 amino acids. The CDR3 here is CASSETGGLSDTQYF. Written as DNA, the CDR3 is TGTGCCAGCAGCGAGACGGGGGGGCTCTCAGATACGCAGTATTTT.

The V and J genes are TRBV30 and TRBJ2-1; TRBD2 aligns across 7 bases. The germline V gene has CDR1 GTSNPN and CDR2 SVGIG (reference sequence). This CDR3 has 18 residues. Unmatched junction bases numbered 15, after V lost 1 base and J lost 3 bases. For the CDR3, the DNA is TGTGCCTGGAGTGGATTCTCTACGAGGGGAGGGTTCTACAATGAGCAGTTCTTC. Protein: CAWSGFSTRGGFYNEQFF.

The rearrangement links TRBV6-5 to TRBJ1-1, with TRBD1 matching 7 bases. The junction had 6 bases not matched to a gene; V was cut back by 6 bases and J by 2 bases. Germline loops: CDR1 MNHEY, CDR2 SVGAGI. The CDR3 runs to 14 residues. The CDR3 DNA sequence: TGTGCCAGCAGACCAGGGGGAAGCAACACTGAAGCTTTCTTT. Translating it yields CASRPGGSNTEAFF.

This chain connects TRBV10-3 to TRBJ2-3; D gene ambiguous. Trimming stripped 6 bases from V and 0 bases from J, with 16 bases between. The germline CDR1 and CDR2 sequences are ENHRY and SYGVKD. This CDR3 is built from 16 residues. CDR3 coding DNA: TGTGCCATCAGACCTCCCCCGGTCTACAGCACAGATACGCAGTATTTT. As protein: CAIRPPPVYSTDTQYF.

V gene TRBV5-1 combines with J gene TRBJ2-5, with 8 nucleotides matching TRBD2. Germline trimming cut 0 bases from V and 10 bases from J; bases unmatched to any gene: 8. The germline gives CDR1 SGHRS, CDR2 YFSETQ. The CDR3 sequence is 14 residues long. CDR3 DNA: TGCGCCAGCAGCTTGGGTGGGACTAGTGAAAGCCAGTACTTC. This gives the protein CASSLGGTSESQYF.

The rearrangement links TRBV9 to TRBJ1-2; possible D gene TRBD1, 5 bases. V was shortened by 0 bases and J by 6 bases, with 15 bases between the two germline ends. This CDR3 has 15 amino acids. The germline V gene encodes CDR1 SGDLS and CDR2 YYNGEE. The CDR3 region is CASSVVNGGLNGYTF. In DNA, the CDR3 is TGTGCCAGCAGCGTAGTCAACGGGGGTTTGAATGGCTACACCTTC. Full variable domain (rest looked up from reference TRBV9 and TRBJ1-2): DSGVTQTPKHLITATGQRVTLRCSPRSGDLSVYWYQQSLDQGLQFLIQYYNGEERAKGNILERFSAQQFPDLHSELNLSSLELGDSALYFCASSVVNGGLNGYTFGSGTRLTVV.

This chain uses TRBV3-1 (or the pseudogene TRBV3-2) with TRBJ2-2; 9 nucleotides match TRBD1. J gave up 1 base and V 0 bases, and 3 bases lay outside the gene matches. CDR3 length: 17 amino acids. From germline, CDR1 is LGHDT and CDR2 YNNKEL (reference sequence). CDR3 sequence (DNA): TGTGCCAGCAGCCAAGATGGGACAGGGAGGAACACCGGGGAGCTGTTTTTT. Protein: CASSQDGTGRNTGELFF.

The V gene is TRBV9, the J gene TRBJ2-1, with D possibly matching TRBD2 (6 bases). In germline, CDR1 is SGDLS, CDR2 YYNGEE. Trimming removed 4 bases from V and 8 bases from J, with 16 bases in between. CDR3 length equals 14 residues. Here the CDR3 DNA reads TGTGCCAGCAGCTCCCCGGGGTCGGGGGATGAGCAGTTCTTC. As protein: CASSSPGSGDEQFF.